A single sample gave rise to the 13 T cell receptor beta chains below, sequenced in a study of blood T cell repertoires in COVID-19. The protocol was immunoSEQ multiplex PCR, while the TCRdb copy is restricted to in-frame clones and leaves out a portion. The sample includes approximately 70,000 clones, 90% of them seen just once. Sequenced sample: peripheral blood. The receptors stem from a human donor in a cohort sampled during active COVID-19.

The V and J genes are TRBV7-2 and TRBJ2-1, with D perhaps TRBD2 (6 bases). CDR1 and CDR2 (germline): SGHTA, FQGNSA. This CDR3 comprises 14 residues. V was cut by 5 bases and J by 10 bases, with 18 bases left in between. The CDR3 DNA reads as TGTGCCAGCAGCCCGGTTGGGCTAGCGAGGGAGCAGTTCTTC. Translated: CASSPVGLAREQFF.

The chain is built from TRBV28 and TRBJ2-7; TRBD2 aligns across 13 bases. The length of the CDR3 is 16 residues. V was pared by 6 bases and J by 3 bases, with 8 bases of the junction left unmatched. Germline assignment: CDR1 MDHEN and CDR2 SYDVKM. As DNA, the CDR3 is TGTGCCAGCAGCCGAAGGACTAGCGGGGGAAACTACGAGCAGTACTTC. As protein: CASSRRTSGGNYEQYF.

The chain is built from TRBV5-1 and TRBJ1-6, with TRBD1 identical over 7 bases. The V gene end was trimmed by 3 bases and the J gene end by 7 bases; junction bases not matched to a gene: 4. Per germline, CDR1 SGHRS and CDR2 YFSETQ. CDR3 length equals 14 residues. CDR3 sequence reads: CASSSGQRNSPLHF. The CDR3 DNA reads TGCGCCAGCAGCTCGGGACAGAGAAATTCACCCCTCCACTTT.

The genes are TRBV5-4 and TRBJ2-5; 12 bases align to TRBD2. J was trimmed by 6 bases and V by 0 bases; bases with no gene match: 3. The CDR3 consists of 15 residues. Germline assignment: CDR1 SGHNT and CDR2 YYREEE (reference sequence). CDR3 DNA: TGTGCCAGCAGCTTGGGACTAGCGGGGGCGAAGACCCAGTACTTC. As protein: CASSLGLAGAKTQYF. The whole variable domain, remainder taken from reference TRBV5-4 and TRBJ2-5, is ETGVTQSPTHLIKTRGQQVTLRCSSQSGHNTVSWYQQALGQGPQFIFQYYREEENGRGNFPPRFSGLQFPNYSSELNVNALELDDSALYLCASSLGLAGAKTQYFGPGTRLLVL.

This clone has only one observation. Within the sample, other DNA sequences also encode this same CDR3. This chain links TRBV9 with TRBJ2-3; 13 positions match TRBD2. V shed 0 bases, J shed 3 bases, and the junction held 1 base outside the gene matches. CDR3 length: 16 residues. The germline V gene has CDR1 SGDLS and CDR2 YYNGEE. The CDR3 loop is CASSVGTSGSTDTQYF. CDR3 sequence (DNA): TGTGCCAGCAGCGTAGGGACTAGCGGGAGTACAGATACGCAGTATTTT.

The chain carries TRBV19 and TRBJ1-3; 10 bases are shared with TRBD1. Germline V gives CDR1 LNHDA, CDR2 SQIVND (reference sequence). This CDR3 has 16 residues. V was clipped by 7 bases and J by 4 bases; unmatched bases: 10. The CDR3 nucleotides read TGTGCCAGTACCTCAATAGGGACAGGGGCCGGAAACACCATATATTTT. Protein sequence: CASTSIGTGAGNTIYF.

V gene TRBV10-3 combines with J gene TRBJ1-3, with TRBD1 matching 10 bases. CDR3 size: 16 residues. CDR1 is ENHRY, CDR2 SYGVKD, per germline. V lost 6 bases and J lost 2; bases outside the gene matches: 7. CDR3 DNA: TGTGCCATCAGGGATGACAGGGGGCATACTGGAAACACCATATATTTT. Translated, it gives CAIRDDRGHTGNTIYF.

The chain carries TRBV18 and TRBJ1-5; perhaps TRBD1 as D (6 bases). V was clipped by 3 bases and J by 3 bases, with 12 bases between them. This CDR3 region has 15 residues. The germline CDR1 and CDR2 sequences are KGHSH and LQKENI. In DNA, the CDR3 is TGTGCCAGCTCACCGATACAGGGTGACAATCAGCCCCAGCATTTT. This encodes CASSPIQGDNQPQHF.

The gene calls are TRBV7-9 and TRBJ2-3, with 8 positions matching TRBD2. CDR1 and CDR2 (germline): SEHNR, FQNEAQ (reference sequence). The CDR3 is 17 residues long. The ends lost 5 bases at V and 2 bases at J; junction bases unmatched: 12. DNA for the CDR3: TGTGCCAGCAGCGCGCTAGTGGCGGGAGGACTCACAGATACGCAGTATTTT. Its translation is CASSALVAGGLTDTQYF. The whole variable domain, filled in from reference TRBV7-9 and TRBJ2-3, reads DTGVSQNPRHKITKRGQNVTFRCDPISEHNRLYWYRQTLGQGPEFLTYFQNEAQLEKSRLLSDRFSAERPKGSFSTLEIQRTEQGDSAMYLCASSALVAGGLTDTQYFGPGTRLTVL.

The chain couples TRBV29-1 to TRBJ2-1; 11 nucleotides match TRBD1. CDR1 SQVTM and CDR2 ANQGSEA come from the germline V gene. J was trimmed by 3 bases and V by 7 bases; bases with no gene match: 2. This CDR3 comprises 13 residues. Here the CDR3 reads CSAGTGGYNEQFF. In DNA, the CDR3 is TGCAGCGCCGGGACAGGGGGCTACAATGAGCAGTTCTTC.

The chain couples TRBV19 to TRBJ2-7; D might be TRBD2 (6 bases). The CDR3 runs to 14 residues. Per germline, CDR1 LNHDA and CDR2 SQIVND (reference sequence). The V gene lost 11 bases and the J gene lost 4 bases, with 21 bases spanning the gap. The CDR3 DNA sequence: TGTGCCTCTAGGGGCTCCGGGGGTGCGTACGAGCAGTACTTC. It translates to CASRGSGGAYEQYF.

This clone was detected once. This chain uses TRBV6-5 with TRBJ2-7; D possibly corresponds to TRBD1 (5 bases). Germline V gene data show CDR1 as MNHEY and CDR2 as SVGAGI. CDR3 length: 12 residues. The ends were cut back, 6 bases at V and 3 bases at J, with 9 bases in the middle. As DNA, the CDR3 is TGTGCCAGCAGCCAGGGCCGCTACGAGCAGTACTTC. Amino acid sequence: CASSQGRYEQYF.

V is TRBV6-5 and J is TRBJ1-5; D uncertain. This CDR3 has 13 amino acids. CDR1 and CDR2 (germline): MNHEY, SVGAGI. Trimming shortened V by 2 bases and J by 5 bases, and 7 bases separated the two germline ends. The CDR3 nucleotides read TGTGCCAGCAGTTACACAGAAGATCAGCCCCAGCATTTT. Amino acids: CASSYTEDQPQHF.